The next 8 T cell receptor beta chains were all read from a single sample in a study of patients and donors after allogeneic stem cell transplantation. Each CDR3 protein gets one entry after TCRdb re-called the RT-PCR reads with MiXCR. The top ten clones hold about 35% of a sample with roughly 200,000 distinct CDR3 sequences, around two fifths of them seen once. The sequencing input was blood, either unsorted or a sorted T cell fraction (not recorded which). The origin of the receptors is a human donor who was either an allogeneic HSCT recipient or a stem cell or donor lymphocyte infusion donor (not recorded which). It is not recorded whose cells these are; they may come from a transplant donor.

The chain uses TRBV7-2 and TRBJ1-2; 7 nucleotides line up with TRBD1. The CDR3 length is 14 residues. CDR1 SGHTA and CDR2 FQGNSA come from the germline V gene. The V segment lost 5 bases and the J segment 3 bases; nucleotides outside the gene matches: 6. CDR3: CASSPPRGYYGYTF. CDR3 DNA: TGTGCCAGCAGCCCCCCCAGGGGGTACTATGGCTACACCTTC.

This clonotype has just a few counts. The genes are TRBV6-6 and TRBJ1-1, with no clear D. V lost 2 bases, J lost 1 base, and 8 bases lay in between. Germline loops: CDR1 MNHNY, CDR2 SVGAGI (reference sequence). CDR3 size: 14 residues. CDR3 amino acids: CASSYREANTEAFF. CDR3 sequence (DNA): TGTGCCAGCAGTTACCGGGAGGCGAACACTGAAGCTTTCTTT.

This clonotype was observed a single time. V gene TRBV12-3 or TRBV12-4 combines with J gene TRBJ2-4, with D maybe TRBD2 (6 bases). Trimming cost V 5 bases and J 0 bases, with 14 bases left between them. This CDR3 comprises 16 residues. In DNA, the CDR3 is TGTGCCAGCAGTGCCTGGGACTCCCTAGCCAAAAACATTCAGTACTTC. Translated: CASSAWDSLAKNIQYF.

The chain is built from TRBV12-3 or TRBV12-4 and TRBJ1-2; D may be TRBD1 (6 bases). V gave up 1 base and J gave up 7 bases, with 13 bases separating them. The CDR3 extends over 14 amino acids. The CDR3 region has the DNA TGTGCCAGCAGTTTAGTTCCCAGGGGCGGTGGCTACACCTTC. Residues: CASSLVPRGGGYTF.

The rearrangement joins TRBV3-1 to TRBJ2-1, with a weak D call TRBD2 (5 bases). The CDR3 has 17 residues. The germline gives CDR1 LGHDT, CDR2 YNNKEL (reference sequence). The V end was cut by 0 bases, the J end by 5 bases, with 17 bases between. The CDR3 loop reads CASSQDPLGLLHNEQFF. In DNA, the CDR3 is TGTGCCAGCAGCCAAGATCCCCTCGGACTTCTCCACAATGAGCAGTTCTTC.

This chain joins TRBV9 and TRBJ1-4; D is ambiguous. The V gene lost 4 bases and the J gene lost 6 bases, with 19 bases spanning the gap. There are 16 residues in the CDR3. Germline CDR1 reads SGDLS; CDR2 reads YYNGEE. The CDR3 DNA is TGTGCCAGCAGCCTAGGGCCCTTCTTGAGAGATGAAAAACTGTTTTTT. Translated, it gives CASSLGPFLRDEKLFF.

This clonotype turned up a few times. The chain recombines TRBV12-3 or TRBV12-4 with TRBJ1-1; possibly TRBD1 for D (6 bases). V lost 10 bases, J lost 0 bases, and 15 bases lay in between. CDR3 size: 14 residues. The CDR3 spells CAIASGALNTEAFF. As DNA, the CDR3 is TGTGCCATCGCTTCGGGGGCGTTGAACACTGAAGCTTTCTTT.

The J gene is TRBJ2-6, the V gene TRBV5-1; D may be TRBD1 (6 bases). The germline V gene has CDR1 SGHRS and CDR2 YFSETQ. V was cut by 1 base and J by 0 bases, with 14 bases left in between. The length of the CDR3 is 18 residues. The CDR3 sequence is CASSLTGKFLSGANVLTF. For the CDR3, the DNA is TGCGCCAGCAGCTTGACAGGGAAGTTCCTCTCTGGGGCCAACGTCCTGACTTTC. The whole variable domain, remainder taken from reference TRBV5-1 and TRBJ2-6, is KAGVTQTPRYLIKTRGQQVTLSCSPISGHRSVSWYQQTPGQGLQFLFEYFSETQRNKGNFPGRFSGRQFSNSRSEMNVSTLELGDSALYLCASSLTGKFLSGANVLTFGAGSRLTVL.